This TCR beta chain came from a study of T-cell reconstitution after alpha-beta-depleted transplantation in children. A library of TCRbeta sequences, prepared with unique molecular identifiers, was generated. TCRdb reanalysed the PCR reads using MiXCR and keeps one entry per CDR3 protein. Counted here are 500,000 to 600,000 distinct CDR3 sequences, approximately 20% occurring once; the ten biggest clones make up about 3.1%. The germline V and J ends were trimmed by 2 bases and 0 bases, with 5 bases remaining between them. Germline CDR1 SGHTA, CDR2 FQGNSA. The CDR3 covers 14 residues. Only a few counts were recorded for this clonotype.

The material was PBMCs from the stem cell graft donor, obtained from the stem cell graft. The rearrangement uses TRBV7-2 and TRBJ2-4; D gene ambiguous. This sequence originates from a human donor who donated a stem cell graft to a child with acute lymphoblastic leukemia. CDR3 loop: CASSLMIAKNIQYF. The CDR3, as DNA: TGTGCCAGCAGCTTAATGATAGCCAAAAACATTCAGTACTTC.